What follows are 32 T cell receptor beta chains derived from one specimen sequenced in a study of human T cells and chemical hapten exposure. Using its own MiXCR run on the RACE reads, TCRdb lists one record per CDR3 protein. The repertoire includes tens of thousands of distinct CDR3 sequences, roughly a tenth of them detected once, and around 4.7% sits in the top ten. The sample's time point: patch test 2, 6 weeks after DPC sensitization. Treatment given: therapeutic diphenylcyclopropenone sensitization with weekly scalp DPC. Specimen: whole blood, collected in connection with sensitization to the hapten diphenylcyclopropenone (DPC). These receptors came from a woman aged 45-60 years with alopecia areata. Some clones in this sample may be carry-over from other donors' samples.

This clonotype was observed a handful of times. The rearrangement joins TRBV7-2 to TRBJ2-5; a possible D gene is TRBD2 (6 bases). V was trimmed by 5 bases and J by 1 base, leaving 14 bases between them. This CDR3 has 15 residues. The germline CDR1 and CDR2 sequences are SGHTA and FQGNSA. The CDR3 here is CASSLTRGPQETQYF. CDR3 sequence (DNA): TGTGCCAGCAGCCTCACGCGGGGTCCCCAAGAGACCCAGTACTTC.

This clonotype showed up just a few times. The V gene is TRBV3-1, the J gene TRBJ2-7; no definite D call. From germline, CDR1 is LGHDT and CDR2 YNNKEL (reference sequence). Trimming shortened V by 4 bases and J by 3 bases, and 16 bases separated the two germline ends. CDR3 length equals 15 residues. The CDR3 sequence: CASSPSAVYNYEQYF. As DNA, the CDR3 is TGTGCCAGCAGCCCCTCCGCGGTGTACAACTACGAGCAGTACTTC.

V gene TRBV20-1 combines with J gene TRBJ2-5; no clear D gene. The CDR3 is 13 amino acids. V shed 5 bases and J shed 5 bases, with 15 bases lying between them. CDR1 and CDR2 (germline): DFQATT, SNEGSKA (reference sequence). The CDR3 region is CSAPQTSHETQYF. The CDR3 DNA is TGCAGTGCTCCTCAGACAAGCCACGAGACCCAGTACTTC.

This clonotype was detected ten times or more. The chain has TRBV6-5 and TRBJ2-7; unclear D gene. Germline CDR1 is MNHEY and CDR2 is SVGAGI. This CDR3 spans 15 amino acids. V lost 2 bases, J lost 7 bases, and 18 bases lay in between. The CDR3 is CASSYVTSGVGEQYF. DNA for the CDR3: TGTGCCAGCAGTTACGTCACCTCAGGAGTGGGAGAGCAGTACTTC.

The V gene is TRBV29-1, the J gene TRBJ2-7, with 10 bases lining up with TRBD1. CDR3 length: 13 amino acids. With 7 bases clipped from V and 3 bases from J, the junction kept 6 bases outside the gene matches. The germline V gene encodes CDR1 SQVTM and CDR2 ANQGSEA. The CDR3: CSAATGGVYEQYF. CDR3 sequence (DNA): TGCAGCGCGGCGACAGGGGGCGTCTACGAGCAGTACTTC.

The chain employs TRBV6-5 and TRBJ2-6, with D unresolved. Per the germline V gene, CDR1 is MNHEY and CDR2 is SVGAGI. The CDR3 spans 13 residues. Deletions cut 6 bases from V and 4 bases from J, with 7 bases between. CDR3 DNA: TGTGCCAGCAGCCGCAGGGGGGCCAACGTCCTGACTTTC. It is translated as CASSRRGANVLTF.

This clonotype was found a few times. The chain has TRBV11-2 and TRBJ2-1; D is undetermined. CDR1 and CDR2 from the germline V gene are SGHAT and FQNNGV. Trimming took off 7 bases at V and 0 bases at J, with 19 bases between the two ends. The CDR3 totals 17 residues. The DNA for the CDR3 is TGTGCCAGCACCAATTGGCCCCGACGGAACTCCTACAATGAGCAGTTCTTC. Translation: CASTNWPRRNSYNEQFF.

A few counts support this clonotype. The J gene is TRBJ2-1, the V gene TRBV12-3 or TRBV12-4; TRBD1 aligns across 12 bases. This CDR3 is built from 15 residues. The V segment lost 4 bases and the J segment 8 bases; nucleotides outside the gene matches: 6. CDR3 protein: CASSYPGQGAYEQFF. CDR3 bases: TGTGCCAGCAGTTACCCGGGACAGGGGGCTTATGAGCAGTTCTTC.

Details on this clonotype: A clone one base away is much larger, so this may be a read error. It is likely a read error, because the conserved phenylalanine at the end of the CDR3 is missing. J is TRBJ2-5 and V is TRBV5-4; 10 bases match TRBD2. The germline V gene has CDR1 SGHNT and CDR2 YYREEE (reference sequence). Losses at the gene ends were 0 bases for V and 5 bases for J; bases not matched to a gene: 4. This CDR3 is 15 amino acids long. Written as DNA, the CDR3 is TGTGCCAGCAGCTTGGGACTAGCGGGTACGGAGACCCAGTACTAC. It translates to CASSLGLAGTETQYY.

Comments on this clonotype: A much larger clone lies one base from this, so it may be a read error. The V and J genes are TRBV18 and TRBJ2-1; 8 nucleotides line up with TRBD2. Germline CDR1 reads KGHSH; CDR2 reads LQKENI. The CDR3 has 16 amino acids. The CDR3 nucleotides are TGTGCCAGCTCATCACTGGGACTAGAGTCCTACAATGGGCAGTTCTTC. It encodes CASSSLGLESYNGQFF.

This clonotype has a handful of counts. The chain is built from TRBV27 and TRBJ2-2, with D possibly being TRBD1 (6 bases). The CDR3 spans 15 residues. Trimming stripped 4 bases from V and 0 bases from J, with 9 bases between. Per the germline V gene, CDR1 is MNHEY and CDR2 is SMNVEV (reference sequence). The CDR3 nucleotides are TGTGCCAGCAGTTCTGACAGGCCGAACACCGGGGAGCTGTTTTTT. Its protein is CASSSDRPNTGELFF.

The chain combines TRBV7-8 with TRBJ1-1, with 7 nucleotides matching TRBD1. This CDR3 has 14 amino acids. Per germline, CDR1 SGHVS and CDR2 FQNEAQ. V lost 5 bases and J lost 1; bases outside the gene matches: 4. The CDR3 here is CASSPTGENTEAFF. CDR3 DNA: TGTGCCAGCAGCCCTACAGGGGAGAACACTGAAGCTTTCTTT.

This clonotype was counted a few times. This rearrangement joins TRBV27 to TRBJ2-3; D is unclear. Trimming cost V 8 bases and J 4 bases, with 13 bases left between them. The V gene's germline CDR1 is MNHEY and CDR2 SMNVEV (reference sequence). The CDR3 consists of 13 residues. CDR3 loop: CASHQSSADTQYF. As DNA, the CDR3 is TGTGCCAGCCATCAGTCCAGCGCAGATACGCAGTATTTT.

This clonotype came up many times. The chain couples TRBV7-2 to TRBJ2-1, with 10 bases identical to TRBD2. The CDR3 is 17 residues long. J gave up 2 bases and V 3 bases, and 7 bases lay outside the gene matches. The germline V gene has CDR1 SGHTA and CDR2 FQGNSA. The CDR3 sequence is CASSLASGSPAYNEQFF. The CDR3 region has the DNA TGTGCCAGCAGCTTGGCTAGCGGGAGCCCCGCCTACAATGAGCAGTTCTTC.

In its sample, this clonotype was seen many times. The V gene is TRBV29-1, the J gene TRBJ2-1, with D possibly matching TRBD1 (7 bases). CDR1 SQVTM and CDR2 ANQGSEA come from the germline V gene. With 7 bases removed from V and 4 bases from J, the gap between germline ends came to 23 bases. The CDR3 has 16 residues. As DNA, the CDR3 is TGCAGCGCCCTAAGCGGCGGGACAGCAATATACAATGAGCAGTTCTTC. This gives the protein CSALSGGTAIYNEQFF.

In its sample, this clonotype was seen many times. The gene calls are TRBV9 and TRBJ2-5, with D possibly being TRBD1 (6 bases). The V end was cut by 0 bases, the J end by 0 bases, with 18 bases between. Germline V gene lookup returns CDR1 SGDLS and CDR2 YYNGEE. This CDR3 spans 18 amino acids. This CDR3 is CASSVALGDRLYQETQYF. The CDR3 DNA reads as TGTGCCAGCAGCGTAGCTCTAGGTGACAGGTTGTACCAAGAGACCCAGTACTTC.

The gene calls are TRBV10-3 and TRBJ1-1; D is unclear. The CDR3 is 11 residues long. Trimming pared 5 bases from V and 11 bases from J, leaving 12 bases between. The germline V gene has CDR1 ENHRY and CDR2 SYGVKD. CDR3 sequence (DNA): TGTGCCATCAGTCACGGGGAGTTTGCTTTCTTT. Its translation is CAISHGEFAFF.

In this sample, this clonotype turned up a few times. The CDR3 reads CASSLVENEQFF. DNA for the CDR3: TGTGCCAGCAGCTTAGTCGAGAATGAGCAGTTCTTC. The genes are TRBV7-9 and TRBJ2-1; D gene unclear. V lost 1 base to trimming and J lost 7 bases, with 5 bases between them. This CDR3 has 12 amino acids. Per germline, CDR1 SEHNR and CDR2 FQNEAQ (reference sequence).

In this sample, this clonotype turned up many times. This chain uses TRBV7-2 with TRBJ2-3; no definite D call. The germline V gene has CDR1 SGHTA and CDR2 FQGNSA. V lost 5 bases to trimming and J lost 4 bases, with 16 bases between them. The CDR3 contains 15 residues. Written as DNA, the CDR3 is TGTGCCAGCAGCCCCCTCGGACCCGCCGCAGATACGCAGTATTTT. It encodes CASSPLGPAADTQYF.

This clonotype showed up just a few times. The chain links TRBV11-2 to TRBJ2-1; D might be TRBD1 or TRBD2, each matching 5 bases. V gave up 2 bases and J gave up 2 bases, with 13 bases separating them. Germline lookup yields CDR1 SGHAT and CDR2 FQNNGV. The CDR3 contains 16 residues. This CDR3 is CASSLIGTQTYNEQFF. In DNA form, the CDR3 reads TGTGCCAGCAGCTTAATTGGGACCCAGACCTACAATGAGCAGTTCTTC.

This clonotype was observed at least ten times. The rearrangement joins TRBV18 to TRBJ1-2; maybe TRBD1 (5 bases). CDR3 length equals 13 residues. Looked up from germline, CDR1 is KGHSH and CDR2 is LQKENI. The V end was cut by 6 bases, the J end by 6 bases, with 14 bases between. The CDR3 loop is CASSPGSLDGYTF. CDR3 sequence (DNA): TGTGCCAGCTCTCCAGGGTCTCTTGATGGCTACACCTTC.

This clonotype has a count of ten or more. The chain joins TRBV7-9 to TRBJ2-1, with D tentatively TRBD1 or TRBD2 (5 bases each). Germline values: CDR1 SEHNR, CDR2 FQNEAQ (reference sequence). V was clipped by 0 bases and J by 6 bases, with 12 bases between them. The CDR3 runs 15 residues. The CDR3 coding sequence is TGTGCCAGCAGCTTAGCGGGGACGGTAAGCAATGAGCAGTTCTTC. Protein: CASSLAGTVSNEQFF. Full variable domain (remainder filled in from reference TRBV7-9 and TRBJ2-1): DTGVSQNPRHKITKRGQNVTFRCDPISEHNRLYWYRQTLGQGPEFLTYFQNEAQLEKSRLLSDRFSAERPKGSFSTLEIQRTEQGDSAMYLCASSLAGTVSNEQFFGPGTRLTVL.

This clonotype was recorded many times. V usage is TRBV7-2 and J usage is TRBJ1-1; D remains ambiguous. Looked up from germline, CDR1 is SGHTA and CDR2 is FQGNSA. V lost 5 bases and J 2 bases, leaving 9 bases between the germline ends. The CDR3 has 13 amino acids. The CDR3 reads CASSPRSNTEAFF. The CDR3 DNA reads TGTGCCAGCAGCCCCAGGAGTAACACTGAAGCTTTCTTT.

At least ten counts were recorded for this clonotype. The chain has TRBV5-6 and TRBJ2-5; 8 positions match TRBD2. The CDR3 runs to 12 residues. The V segment lost 0 bases and the J segment 12 bases; nucleotides outside the gene matches: 4. Germline assignment: CDR1 SGHDT and CDR2 YYEEEE. CDR3 bases: TGTGCCAGCAGCTTGGACCCGACTAGCGAGTACTTC. It encodes CASSLDPTSEYF.

With regard to this clonotype: Being one base from a much bigger clone, this may be a read error. The chain has TRBV18 and TRBJ1-1, with D maybe TRBD1 (5 bases). The germline V gene encodes CDR1 KGHSH and CDR2 LQKENI. The length of the CDR3 is 13 residues. CDR3 coding DNA: TGTGCCAGCTCACCGGGGCCGAACTCTGAAGCTTTCTTT. Translation gives CASSPGPNSEAFF.

This clonotype was found a few times. The chain joins TRBV30 to TRBJ2-7; D gene uncertain. The germline V gene encodes CDR1 GTSNPN and CDR2 SVGIG (reference sequence). Trimming pared 1 base from V and 0 bases from J, leaving 25 bases between. CDR3 length: 19 amino acids. CDR3 nucleotides: TGTGCCTGGAGTGCTCCCAGAAAATCCCCAGCCACAACCTCCTACGAGCAGTACTTC. Translated, it gives CAWSAPRKSPATTSYEQYF.

This chain uses TRBV11-2 with TRBJ2-5; no definite D call. Trimming removed 4 bases from V and 5 bases from J, with 14 bases in between. Germline values: CDR1 SGHAT, CDR2 FQNNGV. This CDR3 is 14 amino acids long. The DNA of the CDR3 is TGTGCCAGCAGCTCCTTGACTGATTTTGAGACCCAGTACTTC. It codes for CASSSLTDFETQYF.

V is TRBV7-2 and J is TRBJ1-1; no clear D. Germline values: CDR1 SGHTA, CDR2 FQGNSA. This CDR3 is 13 amino acids long. Trimming took off 5 bases at V and 0 bases at J, with 7 bases between the two ends. The chain's CDR3 is CASSPPVNTEAFF. The CDR3 DNA is TGTGCCAGCAGCCCGCCCGTGAACACTGAAGCTTTCTTT.

The chain combines TRBV20-1 with TRBJ1-1, with D tentatively TRBD1 (5 bases). Trimming stripped 5 bases from V and 4 bases from J, with 11 bases between. Germline CDR1 DFQATT, CDR2 SNEGSKA (reference sequence). The CDR3 length is 12 residues. CDR3: CSAARVGTEAFF. The CDR3 nucleotides are TGCAGTGCTGCCAGGGTTGGCACTGAAGCTTTCTTT.

The CDR3 DNA sequence: TGTGCCAGCAGCTTCGTCATAGATACGCAGTATTTT. Translation: CASSFVIDTQYF. The chain uses TRBV5-6 and TRBJ2-3; no definite D call. The germline V gene encodes CDR1 SGHDT and CDR2 YYEEEE. Deletions cut 2 bases from V and 5 bases from J, with 6 bases between. This CDR3 contains 12 residues.

This clonotype came up many times. This chain joins TRBV10-2 and TRBJ2-7; D is uncertain. Trimming removed 5 bases at V and 3 bases at J, with 5 bases between. Germline loops: CDR1 WSHSY, CDR2 SAAADI. This CDR3 has 11 residues. The CDR3 sequence is CASSTIYEQYF. For the CDR3, the DNA is TGCGCCAGCAGTACAATCTACGAGCAGTACTTC.

The J gene is TRBJ1-5, the V gene TRBV3-1; D remains ambiguous. Germline lookup yields CDR1 LGHDT and CDR2 YNNKEL (reference sequence). Trimming cost V 5 bases and J 6 bases, with 11 bases left between them. CDR3 length: 13 residues. The CDR3 loop is CASSKGRSQPQHF. The CDR3 DNA reads TGTGCCAGCAGCAAGGGTCGGAGTCAGCCCCAGCATTTT.